The present TCR beta chain was sequenced within a study of vaccination and CD4 T cells after COVID-19. Study-level background: Overlapping spike peptides of SARS-CoV-2, HCoV-NL63, HCoV-OC43 and HCoV-229E stimulated the cells.

Findings and caveats of the study: Relatively few convalescent patients were studied, without early post-infection timepoints.

Treatment here: approximately nine-day PBMC culture with coronavirus spike peptide pools or control peptides (ViraFEST assay). One should note that the unexposed donor's CD4+ T cells were collected before the COVID-19 pandemic (2011-2018). This CDR3 is built from 16 residues. Trimming pared 4 bases from V and 0 bases from J, leaving 15 bases between. The germline gives CDR1 MNHEY, CDR2 SVGAGI. Concerning this clonotype itself: What it recognizes is unknown.

Sequenced with the Oncomine TCR Beta short-read assay was DNA taken from cultured CD4+ T cells. Each CDR3 protein gets one entry after TCRdb re-called the PCR reads with MiXCR. The top ten clones hold 20% to 30% of a sample with approximately 8,600 distinct CDR3 sequences, roughly 48% of them seen once. This sequence joins TRBV6-5 and TRBJ1-2; D remains unclear. The source material was CD4+ T cells from blood, cultured in vitro. This TCR derives from a human donor in good health. CDR3: CASSSLSAGANYGYTF. The CDR3 coding sequence is TGTGCCAGCAGTTCTTTATCGGCGGGAGCTAACTATGGCTACACCTTC.